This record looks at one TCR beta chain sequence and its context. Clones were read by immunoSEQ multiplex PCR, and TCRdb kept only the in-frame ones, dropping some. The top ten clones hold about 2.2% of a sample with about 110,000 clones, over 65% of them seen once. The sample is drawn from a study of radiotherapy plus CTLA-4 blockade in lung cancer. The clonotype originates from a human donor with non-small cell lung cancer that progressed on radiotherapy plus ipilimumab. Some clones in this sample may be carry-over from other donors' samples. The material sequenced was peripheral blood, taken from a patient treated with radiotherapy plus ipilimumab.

The CDR3 spells CAWSRGMEGQYF. The CDR3 nucleotides read TGTGCCTGGAGCAGGGGTATGGAAGGCCAGTACTTC. The rearrangement joins TRBV30 to TRBJ2-5, with TRBD1 as a possible D gene (6 bases). The CDR3 is 12 amino acids. The V and J ends lost 3 bases and 10 bases respectively, with 15 bases between them. Per the germline V gene, CDR1 is GTSNPN and CDR2 is SVGIG (reference sequence).